This record covers a single T cell receptor (beta chain). Its specific antigen is unknown. No much larger clone is present one base from it, and per-base qualities are unavailable. The sample belongs to a study of shared clonotypes between healthy human individuals (dated by TCRdb to the early 2020s). For context, the study as a whole: A few men and two women, aged 18 to 49 years, made up the cohort. Per donor, three plates each were used for CD4 naive and CD4 memory, two for CD8 naive, and one for CD8 memory. To estimate repertoire size and how much clonotypes are shared between individuals, the study performed deep sequencing of blood TCR repertoires from five healthy adults. Libraries were prepared and TCR repertoires were sequenced by different laboratories using diverse techniques, in order to increase sequencing depth and limit assay-specific biases. Between about 0.9 and 10 billion PBMCs per donor were obtained by leukapheresis. The research as a whole found: The genetic and exposure-history diversity represented was limited by the small number of donors. Sampling was limited to blood, and TCR repertoires in tissue likely differ from TCR repertoires in blood. Even with the large sequencing depth, rarefaction of the sorted-subset datasets indicated that sequencing was incomplete. Sharing across a handful of donors was observed for around 5% of naive CD4, under 4% of naive CD8, over 2% of memory CD4, and roughly 0.4% of memory CD8 clonotypes. Compared with non-shared clonotypes, the clonotypes found in all four sorted-subset donors had higher generation probabilities. Estimated clonotype richness was generally larger for naive than for memory subsets. Pairwise subsampling led to the expectation that sequencing depth would affect the degree of clonotype sharing among donors.

TCR CDR3 regions were amplified from genomic DNA by multiplex PCR using the deep immunoSEQ assay. Extracted genomic DNA from each cell subset was spread evenly across all wells of several immunoSEQ 96-well plates, with each plate serving as a replicate. For sorted subsets, approximately 210 ng of genomic DNA, equivalent to roughly 30,000 T cell genomes, went into each replicate PCR. Purified libraries were quantified with a Qubit 3.0 fluorometer, sized on a Bioanalyzer 2100, and re-quantified with the KAPA Library Quantification kit. Every immunoSEQ 96-well plate was sequenced on a dedicated single-read 150-cycle Illumina NextSeq 550 flow cell. Under the source paper's analysis protocol: Because only junctional sequences without quality scores were contained in the immunoSEQ output, filtering matching that applied to full-length reads could not be performed. Sequences were annotated with PyIR, a Python wrapper for IgBLAST v1.9, and V/J genes and CDR3 were assigned using IMGT germline references. Reads with weak V/J assignments (E-value above 1e-6), missing CDR3, stop codons, out-of-frame junctions, or ambiguous translated residues were removed. V3J clonotypes were defined as sequences sharing an identical inferred V gene, J gene, and CDR3 amino acid sequence. Percentage overlap between repertoires was computed as shared unique clonotypes divided by the size of the smaller repertoire. RTK rarefaction, the Chao1 estimator, and Recon v2.1 estimates of unobserved clonotypes were used to assess repertoire richness. For all TCRbeta clonotypes obtained by the gDNA method from a handful of donors, generation probabilities were computed with OLGA. The table was pulled from immuneACCESS by TCRdb, which kept in-frame rearrangements only. Such tables lose some clones; where checked, under half of the loss comes from unresolved V genes, and the rest has no known cause. Clone size and V and J calls were adopted from that table, with D and trimming inferred from the DNA. The sample includes more than 1.2 million clones, with less than 99% observed a single time. The ten largest clones take up approximately 0.4% of the sample.

Per the germline V gene, SNHLY is the CDR1 and FYNNEI is the CDR2. Trimming at the junction amounts to 11 bases on V and 2 bases on J, and the germline ends lie 15 bases apart. The CDR3 has 13 amino acids, counting the end cysteine and phenylalanine. Just CDR3 DNA is preserved here, 39 bases in frame from base 1. Healthy HIV-negative adults with no recently reported acute infections or vaccinations were included as donors. Every donor was a Caucasian adult residing in Nashville, Tennessee, USA. CD4+ T cells were enriched by magnetic negative selection; naive cells were then positively selected on CD45RA, and the negative fraction formed the memory subset. Blood was collected by leukapheresis, and PBMCs were isolated by Ficoll-Histopaque density gradient centrifugation and then cryopreserved in liquid nitrogen vapor phase. Analytical flow cytometry was used to check the purity and quantity of each magnetically sorted T cell population. Genomic DNA was isolated from each sorted fraction and quantified by UV absorbance on a Nanodrop 2000c.

Sequencing was carried out using naive CD4+ T cells sorted from blood. The sample's cell subset or site label, in plain terms: CD45RA+ positively selected. The clonotype was recovered from a man aged 25 to 40 in good health. The chain employs TRBV2 and TRBJ1-1, and TRBD1 may be the D gene, going by 5 matching bases. At the DNA level, the sequence is TGTGCCCGGACATCCGGGGGTAACACTGAAGCTTTCTTT. This codes for CARTSGGNTEAFF.